This T cell receptor (beta chain) comes out of a study of regulatory T cells in long-lasting Graves disease. Points from the study as a whole: A limited number of samples was an acknowledged limitation.

The germline CDR1 and CDR2 sequences are SGHDT and YYEEEE. Trimming left V 0 bases short and J 5 bases short, with 6 bases between. This CDR3 contains 14 residues. Time point meaning: newly diagnosed GD, antithyroid drugs for less than 3 months. PBMCs provided the RNA from which the TCR library was made. The authors built TCR beta libraries using iRepertoire HTBI primers and Arm-PCR of CDR3 regions. In TCRdb, the multiplex PCR reads were re-called with MiXCR into one record per CDR3 protein. The sample holds about 220,000 distinct CDR3 sequences; approximately 19% are singletons and the top ten take around 11%. This clonotype has ten or more counts. Its antigen is not known. These data also featured in a second study, about T cells in Graves' hyperthyroidism and ophthalmopathy. That source adds: Blood shared most expanded thyroid clonotypes above 0.001.

This sequence originates from a woman aged 30 to 39 with Graves disease. Sequenced here: peripheral blood mononuclear cells (PBMCs), sampled at new diagnosis, from a patient treated with antithyroid drugs. This chain joins TRBV5-6 and TRBJ1-6, with D unresolved. Here the CDR3 reads CASSLGRNNSPLHF. CDR3 in DNA: TGTGCCAGCAGCTTGGGACGGAATAATTCACCCCTCCACTTT.